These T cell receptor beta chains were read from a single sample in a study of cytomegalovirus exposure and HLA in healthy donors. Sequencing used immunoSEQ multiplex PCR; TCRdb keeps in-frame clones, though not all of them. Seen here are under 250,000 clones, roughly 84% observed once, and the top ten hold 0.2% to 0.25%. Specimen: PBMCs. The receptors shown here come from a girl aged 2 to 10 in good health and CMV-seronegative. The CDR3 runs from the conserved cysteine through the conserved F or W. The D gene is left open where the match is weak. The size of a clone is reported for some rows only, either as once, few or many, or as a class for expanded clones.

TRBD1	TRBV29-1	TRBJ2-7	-	TGCAGCGTTGATGCCGGGACAGGGTCTCTCTACGAGCAGTACTTC	CSVDAGTGSLYEQYF
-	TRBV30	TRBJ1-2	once	TGTGCCTGGAACGCATTGGACGCCCGGAGGTATGGCTACACCTTC	CAWNALDARRYGYTF
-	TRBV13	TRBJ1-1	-	TGTGCCAGCAGCTTAAAAGCGGGACTGATCATGAACACTGAAGCTTTCTTT	CASSLKAGLIMNTEAFF
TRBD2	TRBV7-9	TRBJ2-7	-	TGTGCCAGCAGCTCTAGCGGGAGCTCCTACGAGCAGTACTTC	CASSSSGSSYEQYF
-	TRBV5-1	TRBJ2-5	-	TGCGCCAGCAGCTTGGCCGGGGAGCTCGATGTGGAGACCCAGTACTTC	CASSLAGELDVETQYF
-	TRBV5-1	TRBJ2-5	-	TGCGCCAGCAGCCCGAGTGGGGCCCTACAAGAGACCCAGTACTTC	CASSPSGALQETQYF
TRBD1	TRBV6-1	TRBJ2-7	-	TGTGCCAGCAGTGAAGTTATTGGACAGGGATCCTACGAGCAGTACTTC	CASSEVIGQGSYEQYF
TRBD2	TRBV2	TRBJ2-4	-	TGTGCCAGCACAGCGGGGGGGCCTAACATTCAGTACTTC	CASTAGGPNIQYF
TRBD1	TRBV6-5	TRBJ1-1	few	TGTGCCAGCAGTTTCCTACAGGGGACGGGGAACACTGAAGCTTTCTTT	CASSFLQGTGNTEAFF
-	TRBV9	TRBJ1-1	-	TGTGCCAGCAGCCCAGGGGTCATGAACACTGAAGCTTTCTTT	CASSPGVMNTEAFF
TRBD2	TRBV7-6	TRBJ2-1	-	TGTGCCAGCAGCCACCGCCCGACTAGCGGGAGGGTGAGCGGCTACAATGAGCAGTTCTTC	CASSHRPTSGRVSGYNEQFF
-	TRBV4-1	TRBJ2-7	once	TGCGCCAGCAGCCAAGTTTCTGTGAGTTCCTACGAGCAGTACTTC	CASSQVSVSSYEQYF
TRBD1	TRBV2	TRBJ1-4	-	TGTGCCAGCAATACGGACAGGACCATGAATGAAAAACTGTTTTTT	CASNTDRTMNEKLFF
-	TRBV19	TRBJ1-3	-	TGTGCCAGTAGTACCTCTTCCGTGGAGTGGCCTGGAAACACCATATATTTT	CASSTSSVEWPGNTIYF
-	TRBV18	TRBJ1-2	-	TGTGCCAGCTCACCGGGGGAGGACTATGGCTACACCTTC	CASSPGEDYGYTF
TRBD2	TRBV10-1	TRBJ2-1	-	TGCGCCAGCAGTGAGTCGTGGCGGGGCCCCCCGGGGGGCAATGAGCAGTTCTTC	CASSESWRGPPGGNEQFF
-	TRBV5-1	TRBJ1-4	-	TGCGCCAGCAGCTACCTCCGGGGTAGGGTTTCAACTAATGAAAAACTGTTTTTT	CASSYLRGRVSTNEKLFF
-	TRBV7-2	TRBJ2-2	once	TGTGCCAGCACCCCAGGACTCGTCGGGGAGCTGTTTTTT	CASTPGLVGELFF
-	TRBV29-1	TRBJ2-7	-	TGCAGCGTTGGGACAGTGAGCTCCTACGAGCAGTACTTC	CSVGTVSSYEQYF
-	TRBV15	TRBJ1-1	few	TGTGCCACCAGCAGAGTTCCGGGGATGAACACTGAAGCTTTCTTT	CATSRVPGMNTEAFF
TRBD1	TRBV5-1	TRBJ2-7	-	TGCGCCAGCAGCGTTAGACAGGGGACCTCCTCCTACGAGCAGTACTTC	CASSVRQGTSSYEQYF
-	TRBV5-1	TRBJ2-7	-	TGCGCCAGCAGCGTAGGGCTAGCCTACGAGCAGTACTTC	CASSVGLAYEQYF
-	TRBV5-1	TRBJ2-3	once	TGCGCCAGCAGCCTCCTAGGGGGGGCAGGCACAGATACGCAGTATTTT	CASSLLGGAGTDTQYF
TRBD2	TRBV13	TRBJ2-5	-	TGTGCCAGCAGCTCCCCAGCGGGGGGAAAGACCCAGTACTTC	CASSSPAGGKTQYF
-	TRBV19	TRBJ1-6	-	TGTGCCTCCAAGTCCGGGGTCGAAGTAAAGAATTCACCCCTCCACTTT	CASKSGVEVKNSPLHF
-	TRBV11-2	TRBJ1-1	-	TGTGCCAGCAGTTTCTACAGGGAGGGGCCTGAAGCTTTCTTT	CASSFYREGPEAFF
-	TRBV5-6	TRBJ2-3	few	TGTGCCAGCAGCAAGCCCACAATTGGGGAGGATACGCAGTATTTT	CASSKPTIGEDTQYF